This T cell receptor (beta chain) derives from a study of blood T cell repertoires in COVID-19. Study summary: The United States, Italy and Spain were the sources of the acute and convalescent COVID-19 samples. Nucleic acid was either cDNA or gDNA, and it came from T cells, B-cell-depleted T cells, or PBMCs.

Original handling: Estimation of nucleated cell counts relied on the amplification of reference gene primers. The protocol was immunoSEQ multiplex PCR, while the TCRdb copy is restricted to in-frame clones and leaves out a portion. V and J calls and clone size are as listed in that table; D and trimming were resolved from the DNA. The sample includes approximately 210,000 clones, about four fifths of them seen just once. Germline CDR1 reads SQVTM; CDR2 reads ANQGSEA. V lost 7 bases and J lost 1, with 13 bases in between. The CDR3 is 13 residues long. This TCR was sampled from a woman aged 50 to 65 with active or convalescent COVID-19. The genes are TRBV29-1 and TRBJ1-1; possibly TRBD1 for D (5 bases). The sequencing sample was made of peripheral blood. The CDR3 here is CSAITGANTEAFF. DNA for the CDR3: TGCAGCGCAATAACAGGAGCGAACACTGAAGCTTTCTTT.